This T cell receptor beta chain was identified in a study of blood T cells in healthy people across ages. Peripheral blood from each donor was collected in a volume of 8 to 10 milliliters. The CDR3 covers 14 residues. Germline V gives CDR1 LGHDT, CDR2 YNNKEL (reference sequence). V trimming: 4 bases; J trimming: 5 bases; junction bases outside the gene matches: 7. Using a J-beta primer mix together with a sample-barcoded 5' primer, a second PCR was run for about 6 to 11 cycles. A template-switch adaptor containing 12 random nucleotides labeled each cDNA molecule. TCRdb fed the 5' RACE reads into MiXCR, producing one record per CDR3 protein. The table shows approximately 2,000,000 distinct CDR3 sequences, with 39% occurring only once.

The V call is TRBV3-1, the J call TRBJ1-2; 7 positions match TRBD1. Sequencing input: blood. This clonotype was sampled from a human donor in good health. The CDR3 loop reads CASSRDRVAYGYTF. CDR3 DNA: TGTGCCAGCAGCCGAGACAGGGTTGCGTATGGCTACACCTTC.